This T cell receptor beta chain was obtained from a study of early T cells in non-severe SARS-CoV-2 infection. Study-level points and caveats: VDJdb matching favored anti-spike CD8 responses, missing private and CD4 specificities.

Comment on this clonotype: Its antigen is still unknown.

Per germline, CDR1 SGHTA and CDR2 FQGNSA. The junction had 12 bases not matched to a gene; V was cut back by 5 bases and J by 2 bases. CDR3 length: 16 amino acids. One entry per CDR3 protein results from TCRdb running MiXCR on the 5' RACE reads. The data show some 81,000 distinct CDR3 sequences, with over 8.5% seen just once and approximately 5% held by the top ten. Sequenced input: whole blood. This TCR derives from an adult who was a healthcare worker with PCR-confirmed SARS-CoV-2 infection or an uninfected control (not recorded which). V and J are TRBV7-2 and TRBJ2-7, with 7 positions matching TRBD2. The CDR3 region is CASSPTGGPAPYEQYF. The CDR3 bases are TGTGCCAGCAGCCCTACGGGAGGTCCCGCGCCCTACGAGCAGTACTTC.